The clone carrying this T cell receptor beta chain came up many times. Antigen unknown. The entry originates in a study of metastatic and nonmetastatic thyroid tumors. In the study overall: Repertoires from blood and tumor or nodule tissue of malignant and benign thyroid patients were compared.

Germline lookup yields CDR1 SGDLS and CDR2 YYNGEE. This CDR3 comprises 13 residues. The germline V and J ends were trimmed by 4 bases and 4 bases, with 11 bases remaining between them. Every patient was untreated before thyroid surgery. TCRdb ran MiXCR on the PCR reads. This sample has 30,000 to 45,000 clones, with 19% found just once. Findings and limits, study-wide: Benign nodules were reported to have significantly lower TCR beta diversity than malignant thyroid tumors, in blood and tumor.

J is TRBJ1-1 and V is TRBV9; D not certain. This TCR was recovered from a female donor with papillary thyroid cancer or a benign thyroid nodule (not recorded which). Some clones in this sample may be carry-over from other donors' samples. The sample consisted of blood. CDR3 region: CASSTSVGTEAFF. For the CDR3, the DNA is TGTGCCAGCAGCACGAGCGTAGGCACTGAAGCTTTCTTT.